Shown below are 28 T cell receptor beta chains from a single sample sequenced in a study of CD8+ T cells in alopecia areata. Sequencing relied on a cDNA template that was reverse transcribed from extracted RNA. Sequencing was performed with immunoSEQ multiplex PCR; in TCRdb, only in-frame clones are kept and a portion is missing. The table has about 290,000 clones, nearly 60% seen once. Treatment indicated: oral pan-JAK inhibitor, 5-10 mg twice daily. Sequenced here: CD4+ T cells sorted from blood, sampled at week 24, from a patient treated with tofacitinib. These receptors all come from a human donor with alopecia areata.

This clone appeared once. This chain links TRBV30 with TRBJ2-3; D gene uncertain. This CDR3 contains 14 residues. V was trimmed by 3 bases and J by 2 bases, leaving 12 bases between them. Per the germline V gene, CDR1 is GTSNPN and CDR2 is SVGIG (reference sequence). The CDR3 loop is CAWRGPANTDTQYF. The CDR3 DNA reads as TGTGCCTGGAGAGGTCCGGCCAACACAGATACGCAGTATTTT.

The chain is built from TRBV11-3 and TRBJ1-1; a possible D gene is TRBD1 (5 bases). CDR3 length: 13 amino acids. Germline V gene data show CDR1 as SGHNT and CDR2 as YENEEA. Trimming stripped 3 bases from V and 4 bases from J, with 9 bases between. The CDR3 reads CASSFMGGTEAFF. CDR3 nucleotides: TGTGCCAGCAGCTTTATGGGGGGCACTGAAGCTTTCTTT.

The chain employs TRBV5-5 and TRBJ2-2, with 8 bases identical to TRBD1. The CDR3 is 16 residues long. Trimming at V came to 5 bases and at J to 1 base, leaving 7 bases not matched to a gene. The germline V gene encodes CDR1 SGHKS and CDR2 YYEKEE (reference sequence). The CDR3 loop reads CASRMDRERNTGELFF. CDR3 bases: TGTGCCAGCAGAATGGACAGGGAGAGGAACACCGGGGAGCTGTTTTTT.

This rearrangement joins TRBV27 to TRBJ2-3; 9 nucleotides line up with TRBD1. V trimming: 4 bases; J trimming: 1 base; junction bases outside the gene matches: 3. The CDR3 sequence is 15 residues long. CDR1 and CDR2 from the germline V gene are MNHEY and SMNVEV (reference sequence). Here the CDR3 reads CASSSQGARTDTQYF. The CDR3 bases are TGTGCCAGCAGTTCACAGGGGGCTCGCACAGATACGCAGTATTTT.

This sequence joins TRBV29-1 and TRBJ2-2; no clear D gene. The germline CDR1 and CDR2 sequences are SQVTM and ANQGSEA. The CDR3 extends over 14 amino acids. The V gene lost 4 bases and the J gene lost 0 bases, with 9 bases spanning the gap. For the CDR3, the DNA is TGCAGCGTTGGTAGTCTGCCGAACACCGGGGAGCTGTTTTTT. It specifies CSVGSLPNTGELFF.

The chain uses TRBV10-3 and TRBJ2-5; D perhaps matches TRBD1 (7 bases). V shed 6 bases and J shed 0 bases, with 11 bases lying between them. Germline V CDR1 and CDR2: ENHRY, SYGVKD. CDR3 length: 14 amino acids. The CDR3 sequence is CAISAGGNQETQYF. The CDR3, as DNA: TGTGCCATCAGCGCAGGGGGGAACCAAGAGACCCAGTACTTC.

This clone was observed once. The chain is built from TRBV29-1 and TRBJ2-7; TRBD1 agrees at 9 bases. Germline CDR1 SQVTM, CDR2 ANQGSEA. CDR3 size: 14 residues. V trimming: 4 bases; J trimming: 1 base; junction bases outside the gene matches: 5. This chain's CDR3 is CSVVHGTGSYEQYF. CDR3 DNA: TGCAGCGTTGTTCATGGGACAGGGTCCTACGAGCAGTACTTC.

The chain uses TRBV2 and TRBJ1-2; D remains ambiguous. Germline CDR1 and CDR2: SNHLY and FYNNEI. V was pared by 8 bases and J by 3 bases, with 7 bases between. The CDR3 is made up of 11 amino acids. The CDR3 protein is CASGSDYGYTF. The CDR3 DNA sequence: TGTGCCAGCGGTAGTGACTATGGCTACACCTTC.

V gene TRBV6-5 combines with J gene TRBJ1-4; 7 nucleotides agree with TRBD1. Germline V gene lookup returns CDR1 MNHEY and CDR2 SVGAGI. With 6 bases clipped from V and 8 bases from J, the junction kept 9 bases outside the gene matches. The CDR3 is 14 residues long. CDR3 sequence reads: CASRPQGKGEKLFF. CDR3 DNA sequence: TGTGCCAGCAGGCCACAGGGGAAGGGAGAAAAACTGTTTTTT.

J is TRBJ2-2 and V is TRBV30; 7 bases are a match to TRBD2. Germline CDR1 is GTSNPN and CDR2 is SVGIG (reference sequence). This CDR3 is 15 amino acids long. V trimming: 2 bases; J trimming: 5 bases; junction bases outside the gene matches: 8. The CDR3 is CAWSPRRGVTGELFF. CDR3 DNA: TGTGCCTGGAGTCCCCGTCGGGGGGTGACCGGGGAGCTGTTTTTT.

The chain combines TRBV30 with TRBJ1-2, with D possibly being TRBD1 (5 bases). The CDR3 runs 15 residues. V lost 5 bases, J lost 4 bases, and 20 bases lay in between. In germline, CDR1 is GTSNPN, CDR2 SVGIG (reference sequence). The CDR3 region is CAWEGIGTVSYGYTF. In DNA form, the CDR3 reads TGTGCCTGGGAGGGGATCGGAACAGTATCCTATGGCTACACCTTC.

The sample holds a few counts of this clone. The gene calls are TRBV29-1 and TRBJ1-1, with 8 bases lining up with TRBD1. Trimming removed 2 bases from V and 0 bases from J; junction bases left unmatched: 2. The CDR3 runs to 14 residues. The germline V gene encodes CDR1 SQVTM and CDR2 ANQGSEA. CDR3 residues: CSVERQGLNTEAFF. The CDR3 DNA is TGCAGCGTTGAACGACAGGGGTTGAACACTGAAGCTTTCTTT.

This rearrangement joins TRBV14 to TRBJ2-7, with D perhaps matching TRBD1 or TRBD2 (5 bases each). V was cut by 8 bases and J by 6 bases, with 17 bases left in between. CDR1 SGHDN and CDR2 FVKESK come from the germline V gene. There are 13 residues in the CDR3. The CDR3 here is CASGTTSRGEQYF. The DNA for the CDR3 is TGTGCCAGCGGGACCACCTCGAGGGGCGAGCAGTACTTC.

The rearrangement joins TRBV4-1 to TRBJ1-2; TRBD1 might be the D (6 bases). The CDR3 has 14 amino acids. Germline V gene sequence: CDR1 MGHRA, CDR2 YSYEKL. Trimming took off 5 bases at V and 2 bases at J, with 12 bases between the two ends. The CDR3 protein is CASSASRGNYGYTF. CDR3 nucleotides: TGCGCCAGCAGCGCGTCCAGGGGAAACTATGGCTACACCTTC.

In its sample, this clone was seen a few times. The DNA for the CDR3 is TGTGCCACCAGCAGGTCGTGGGCCAAAAACATTCAGTACTTC. Its translation is CATSRSWAKNIQYF. The chain carries TRBV15 and TRBJ2-4; no firm D call. Trimming left V 3 bases short and J 1 base short, with 7 bases between. The CDR3 has 14 residues. Germline V gene sequence: CDR1 LNHNV, CDR2 YYDKDF (reference sequence).

The chain recombines TRBV7-2 with TRBJ2-3, with 11 bases fitting TRBD2. CDR1 and CDR2 (germline): SGHTA, FQGNSA. V shed 3 bases and J 6 bases; nucleotides not matched to a gene: 5. The CDR3 has 15 amino acids. CDR3 region: CASSFSGGAADTQYF. CDR3 DNA sequence: TGTGCCAGCAGCTTTAGCGGGGGGGCCGCGGATACGCAGTATTTT.

For this clone: In the same sample, other DNA sequences code for this CDR3. J is TRBJ2-5 and V is TRBV29-1; D ambiguous. In germline, CDR1 is SQVTM, CDR2 ANQGSEA. The CDR3 is 12 residues long. The V end lost 3 bases, the J end lost 5 bases, and 10 bases lay between the germline ends. The CDR3: CSVEVVGETQYF. Here the CDR3 DNA reads TGCAGCGTTGAGGTCGTTGGGGAGACCCAGTACTTC.

The chain couples TRBV4-2 to TRBJ2-2; TRBD2 aligns across 13 bases. Unmatched junction bases numbered 0, after V lost 4 bases and J lost 1 base. CDR1 LGHNA and CDR2 YNFKEQ come from the germline V gene. The length of the CDR3 is 16 residues. CDR3 protein: CASSRLAGGNTGELFF. The CDR3 nucleotides are TGTGCCAGCAGCCGACTAGCGGGGGGGAACACCGGGGAGCTGTTTTTT.

This sequence joins TRBV7-9 and TRBJ1-1; D perhaps matches TRBD1 (5 bases). CDR3 length equals 17 residues. V lost 0 bases and J 4 bases, leaving 18 bases between the germline ends. CDR1 and CDR2 (germline): SEHNR, FQNEAQ (reference sequence). The CDR3 here is CASSLAVGKRGVTEAFF. DNA for the CDR3: TGTGCCAGCAGCTTAGCAGTCGGGAAAAGGGGTGTCACTGAAGCTTTCTTT.

This clone showed up just a few times. The rearrangement links TRBV30 to TRBJ1-1, with D unresolved. V was trimmed by 7 bases and J by 0 bases, leaving 9 bases between them. This CDR3 region has 12 residues. Germline V gene lookup returns CDR1 GTSNPN and CDR2 SVGIG (reference sequence). CDR3: CASRVLNTEAFF. Written as DNA, the CDR3 is TGTGCCTCTAGGGTCCTGAACACTGAAGCTTTCTTT.

This clone turned up a few times. This sequence joins TRBV29-1 and TRBJ2-2; D is perhaps TRBD1 or TRBD2 (5 bases each). CDR1 SQVTM and CDR2 ANQGSEA come from the germline V gene. The CDR3 consists of 14 residues. Between the trimmed V and J ends, which lost 5 bases and 4 bases, there was a span of 14 bases. The CDR3 sequence: CSVRDGASTGELFF. The CDR3 bases are TGCAGCGTTAGAGACGGGGCCTCCACCGGGGAGCTGTTTTTT.

The chain links TRBV30 to TRBJ1-6, with 9 bases matching TRBD1. From germline, CDR1 is GTSNPN and CDR2 SVGIG (reference sequence). This CDR3 has 12 amino acids. V lost 5 bases to trimming and J lost 7 bases; unmatched junction nucleotides: 0. The CDR3 sequence: CAWGTGNSPLHF. CDR3 bases: TGTGCCTGGGGGACAGGGAATTCACCCCTCCACTTT.

This clone has only a few counts. The chain joins TRBV4-2 to TRBJ2-6; D uncertain. The V gene's germline CDR1 is LGHNA and CDR2 YNFKEQ. The CDR3 covers 16 residues. V was cut by 0 bases and J by 4 bases, with 10 bases left in between. CDR3 in amino acids: CASSQDRALGANVLTF. CDR3 sequence (DNA): TGTGCCAGCAGCCAAGATCGGGCTCTCGGGGCCAACGTCCTGACTTTC.

There are a few counts of this clone. The V call is TRBV30, the J call TRBJ2-2; D is ambiguous. Trimming stripped 4 bases from V and 2 bases from J, with 5 bases between. The CDR3 has 12 residues. Looked up from germline, CDR1 is GTSNPN and CDR2 is SVGIG (reference sequence). For the CDR3, the DNA is TGTGCCTGGACAGTAAACACCGGGGAGCTGTTTTTT. It is translated as CAWTVNTGELFF.

The CDR3 bases are TGTGCCAGCAGCGGGCCAAATTCCTACGAGCAGTACTTC. Translating it yields CASSGPNSYEQYF. V and J are TRBV9 and TRBJ2-7; D not certain. Germline CDR1 SGDLS, CDR2 YYNGEE. Trimming pared 3 bases from V and 1 base from J, leaving 8 bases between. This CDR3 region has 13 residues.

J is TRBJ1-2 and V is TRBV7-9; D gene unclear. V lost 4 bases, J lost 2 bases, and 8 bases lay in between. The CDR3 is 13 amino acids. The germline CDR1 and CDR2 sequences are SEHNR and FQNEAQ (reference sequence). The CDR3: CASSSQPNYGYTF. The DNA of the CDR3 is TGTGCCAGCAGCTCCCAGCCGAACTATGGCTACACCTTC.

This clone was seen only a few times. The chain joins TRBV4-1 to TRBJ2-2; no reliable D call. The CDR3 covers 15 residues. Germline lookup yields CDR1 MGHRA and CDR2 YSYEKL. Trimming took 1 base from V and 4 from J, leaving 10 bases between them. CDR3 in DNA: TGCGCCAGCAGCCAAGCCCTCGTGTCCACCGGGGAGCTGTTTTTT. This codes for CASSQALVSTGELFF.

V is TRBV4-1 and J is TRBJ2-1, with D perhaps TRBD1 or TRBD2 (5 bases each). CDR3 size: 16 residues. Trimming removed 1 base from V and 4 bases from J, with 14 bases in between. The germline V gene encodes CDR1 MGHRA and CDR2 YSYEKL. CDR3: CASSQVRSGGYNEQFF. The CDR3, as DNA: TGCGCCAGCAGCCAAGTTAGGAGTGGGGGTTACAATGAGCAGTTCTTC.